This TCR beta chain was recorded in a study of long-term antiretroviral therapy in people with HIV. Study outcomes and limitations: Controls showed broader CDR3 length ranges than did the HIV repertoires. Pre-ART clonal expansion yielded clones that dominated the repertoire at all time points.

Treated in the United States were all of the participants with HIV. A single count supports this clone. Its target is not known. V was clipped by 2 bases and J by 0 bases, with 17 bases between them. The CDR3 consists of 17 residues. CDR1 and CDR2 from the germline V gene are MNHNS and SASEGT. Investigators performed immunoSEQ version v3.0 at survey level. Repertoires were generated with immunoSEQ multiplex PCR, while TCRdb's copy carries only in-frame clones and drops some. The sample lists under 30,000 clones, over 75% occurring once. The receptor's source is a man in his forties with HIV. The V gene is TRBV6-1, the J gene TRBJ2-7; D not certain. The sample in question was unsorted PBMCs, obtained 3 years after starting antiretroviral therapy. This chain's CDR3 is CASSEHRAAGASYEQYF. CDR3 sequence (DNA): TGTGCCAGCAGTGAACACCGGGCGGCAGGAGCCTCCTACGAGCAGTACTTC.